This is a list of T cell receptor beta chains from one sample in a study of beta chain features in type 1 diabetes. The data were produced by immunoSEQ multiplex PCR, yet TCRdb's version contains in-frame clones alone and is incomplete. The sample has about 130,000 clones, about a tenth seen once; the top ten hold 0.6% to 0.85%. Sequencing was done on a sample of central memory CD4+ T cells from blood. These receptors came from a man younger than 35 in good health. The CDR3 runs from the conserved cysteine through the conserved F or W. The order of the fields is V gene, J gene, CDR3 protein.

v_call: TRBV10-3
j_call: TRBJ2-1
cdr3_aa: CAIRSSQGVSYNEQFF

v_call: TRBV20-1
j_call: TRBJ2-1
cdr3_aa: CSAPGNEQFF

v_call: TRBV7-2
j_call: TRBJ1-1
cdr3_aa: CASSSRTGFAEAFF

v_call: TRBV6-1
j_call: TRBJ2-4
cdr3_aa: CASKENSGAKNIQYF

v_call: TRBV5-5
j_call: TRBJ2-2
cdr3_aa: CASSLNLGELFF

v_call: TRBV7-2
j_call: TRBJ1-2
cdr3_aa: CASSILGGRNHYGYTF

v_call: TRBV6-6
j_call: TRBJ2-3
cdr3_aa: CASSLRLATSTDTQYF

v_call: TRBV30
j_call: TRBJ1-1
cdr3_aa: CAWSARGGFTEAFF

v_call: TRBV15
j_call: TRBJ2-5
cdr3_aa: CATSSGRGLQETQYF

v_call: TRBV7-6
j_call: TRBJ2-2
cdr3_aa: CASSLVSDHTGELFF